The source of this T cell receptor (beta chain) is a study of blood T cells in healthy people across ages. The overall study: Per two T cells, template switching captured roughly one barcoded beta molecule.

Using a J-beta primer mix together with a sample-barcoded 5' primer, a second PCR was run for about 6 to 12 cycles. TCRdb reprocessed the 5' RACE reads with MiXCR, giving one entry per CDR3 protein. The data show about 680,000 distinct CDR3 sequences, with 49% seen just once and roughly 30% held by the top ten. This CDR3 spans 16 amino acids. Trimming took 4 bases from V and 1 from J; bases not matched to a gene: 2. Germline CDR1 and CDR2: ENHRY and SYGVKD. This TCR was sampled from a woman aged 55 to 70 in good health. The V call is TRBV10-3, the J call TRBJ2-1; 12 bases match TRBD2. The sequencing input was blood. The CDR3 sequence is CAISALAGGSYNEQFF. The CDR3 DNA follows: TGTGCCATCAGTGCTCTAGCGGGAGGGTCCTACAATGAGCAGTTCTTC.